Below, 20 T cell receptor beta chains from the same sample are listed, as sequenced in a study of identical twins. TCRdb analysed the 5' RACE reads with MiXCR anew, one entry per CDR3 protein. Of roughly 720,000 distinct CDR3 sequences in the sample, roughly 18% are singletons; the top ten hold 13%. Another study also made use of these data, one on T cells expressing NK-cell markers.

What was sequenced was PBMCs. Source of these receptors: a woman aged 18 to 35 in good health.

The V gene is TRBV20-1, the J gene TRBJ2-1; either TRBD1 or TRBD2 may fit D (6 bases each). Deletions cut 2 bases from V and 10 bases from J, with 15 bases between. This CDR3 is built from 13 residues. The germline V gene has CDR1 DFQATT and CDR2 SNEGSKA (reference sequence). The DNA of the CDR3 is TGCAGTGCTAGAAATTCGGGGGCGGGGGAGCAGTTCTTC. Encoded protein: CSARNSGAGEQFF.

The chain combines TRBV4-2 with TRBJ2-3; TRBD2 agrees at 11 bases. Germline values: CDR1 LGHNA, CDR2 YNFKEQ. The CDR3 is 22 residues long. Trimming removed 3 bases from V and 5 bases from J; junction bases left unmatched: 25. The CDR3 region is CASSQLGGILAGGHLQLDTQYF. CDR3 DNA sequence: TGTGCCAGCAGCCAGCTGGGGGGAATCCTAGCGGGAGGACACCTCCAGTTAGATACGCAGTATTTT.

A few counts support this clonotype. The chain employs TRBV6-5 and TRBJ2-5; possibly TRBD1 for D (6 bases). This CDR3 region has 15 residues. The V gene lost 0 bases and the J gene lost 4 bases, with 12 bases spanning the gap. Germline loops: CDR1 MNHEY, CDR2 SVGAGI. This CDR3 is CASSYSGHRGETQYF. The CDR3, as DNA: TGTGCCAGCAGTTACTCGGGACACAGAGGAGAGACCCAGTACTTC.

This clonotype was found a few times. The V and J genes are TRBV7-8 and TRBJ2-7, with a weak D call TRBD1 (6 bases). The germline V gene encodes CDR1 SGHVS and CDR2 FQNEAQ. The length of the CDR3 is 17 residues. V was cut by 0 bases and J by 3 bases, with 18 bases left in between. This CDR3 is CASSLARGGQPSYEQYF. CDR3 nucleotides: TGTGCCAGCAGCTTAGCGAGAGGCGGACAGCCGAGCTACGAGCAGTACTTC.

This clonotype was counted between two and nine times. V is TRBV5-1 and J is TRBJ1-1; D is undetermined. The CDR3 is 15 amino acids. Germline V gives CDR1 SGHRS, CDR2 YFSETQ. V shed 6 bases and J shed 1 base, with 16 bases lying between them. In nucleotides, the CDR3 is TGCGCCAGCACCCCCCTAGGAGAATCGAACACTGAAGCTTTCTTT. Its protein is CASTPLGESNTEAFF. The variable domain in full, with the rest retrieved from reference TRBV5-1 and TRBJ1-1, is KAGVTQTPRYLIKTRGQQVTLSCSPISGHRSVSWYQQTPGQGLQFLFEYFSETQRNKGNFPGRFSGRQFSNSRSEMNVSTLELGDSALYLCASTPLGESNTEAFFGQGTRLTVV.

This clonotype came up a few times. This rearrangement joins TRBV6-5 to TRBJ2-7; maybe TRBD2 (6 bases). The CDR3 spans 17 residues. Trimming removed 0 bases from V and 1 base from J, with 16 bases in between. Per the germline V gene, CDR1 is MNHEY and CDR2 is SVGAGI. The CDR3 DNA sequence: TGTGCCAGCAGTTACTCGATTTTTGGGGGGTCATCCTACGAGCAGTACTTC. This codes for CASSYSIFGGSSYEQYF.

This clonotype has a handful of counts. This rearrangement joins TRBV20-1 to TRBJ2-7; 9 bases are shared with TRBD2. The V gene end was trimmed by 6 bases and the J gene end by 4 bases; junction bases not matched to a gene: 13. This CDR3 is 15 amino acids long. Germline CDR1 DFQATT, CDR2 SNEGSKA (reference sequence). The CDR3 here is CSAQSRLAGTYEQYF. The CDR3, as DNA: TGCAGTGCCCAGTCGAGGCTAGCGGGAACGTACGAGCAGTACTTC.

The chain uses TRBV7-2 and TRBJ2-7; no definite D call. Germline V CDR1 and CDR2: SGHTA, FQGNSA. The CDR3 covers 14 residues. Trimming shortened V by 5 bases and J by 3 bases, and 14 bases separated the two germline ends. Here the CDR3 reads CASSEQTQVYEQYF. The CDR3 coding sequence is TGTGCCAGCAGCGAACAGACCCAGGTCTACGAGCAGTACTTC.

The V call is TRBV6-4, the J call TRBJ2-2; 8 bases map to TRBD1. V shed 5 bases and J 6 bases; nucleotides not matched to a gene: 5. The CDR3 contains 14 residues. Germline assignment: CDR1 MRHNA and CDR2 SNTAGT. The CDR3 sequence: CASSQGALAGELFF. In DNA form, the CDR3 reads TGTGCCAGCAGTCAGGGGGCGCTAGCCGGGGAGCTGTTTTTT.

This chain uses TRBV6-1 with TRBJ2-2; TRBD2 matches 7 bases. The CDR3 runs to 13 residues. Germline lookup yields CDR1 MNHNS and CDR2 SASEGT. With 7 bases clipped from V and 1 base from J, the junction kept 0 bases outside the gene matches. CDR3: CASKRGNTGELFF. The CDR3 nucleotides read TGTGCCAGCAAGCGGGGGAACACCGGGGAGCTGTTTTTT.

The V gene is TRBV4-2, the J gene TRBJ2-3; D is ambiguous. The CDR3 is 16 amino acids. Germline CDR1 and CDR2: LGHNA and YNFKEQ. V lost 1 base to trimming and J lost 2 bases, with 13 bases between them. The CDR3 here is CASSQGSPQATDTQYF. DNA of the CDR3: TGTGCCAGCAGCCAAGGTAGCCCCCAAGCCACAGATACGCAGTATTTT.

V gene TRBV5-1 combines with J gene TRBJ2-1; TRBD2 matches at 10 bases. This CDR3 is built from 16 residues. The ends lost 0 bases at V and 4 bases at J; junction bases unmatched: 4. From germline, CDR1 is SGHRS and CDR2 YFSETQ. The CDR3 DNA reads TGCGCCAGCAGCTTGGCCAGCGGGGGGGTTTACAATGAGCAGTTCTTC. It encodes CASSLASGGVYNEQFF.

The gene calls are TRBV20-1 and TRBJ2-1, with D unresolved. Trimming removed 3 bases from V and 7 bases from J, with 16 bases in between. CDR3 length: 14 residues. The germline V gene has CDR1 DFQATT and CDR2 SNEGSKA (reference sequence). CDR3 sequence: CSASWGSRVNEQFF. In nucleotides, the CDR3 is TGCAGTGCTAGTTGGGGTAGCAGAGTAAATGAGCAGTTCTTC.

This chain joins TRBV7-9 and TRBJ2-1; TRBD2 aligns across 8 bases. J lost 9 bases, V lost 2 bases, and 3 bases had no gene match. The CDR3 has 13 residues. CDR1 SEHNR and CDR2 FQNEAQ come from the germline V gene (reference sequence). The CDR3 DNA sequence: TGTGCCAGCAGCTTACGGGAGGGGAGTGAGCAGTTCTTC. Its translation: CASSLREGSEQFF.

This chain connects TRBV2 to TRBJ2-1; no firm D call. Germline loops: CDR1 SNHLY, CDR2 FYNNEI. V was trimmed by 6 bases and J by 4 bases, leaving 25 bases between them. The CDR3 runs to 18 residues. DNA for the CDR3: TGTGCCAGCAGCACCGACCTCAGGCAGGCGAGGCAGTACAATGAGCAGTTCTTC. Protein sequence: CASSTDLRQARQYNEQFF.

The gene calls are TRBV5-6 and TRBJ2-7; TRBD2 agrees at 7 bases. This CDR3 comprises 13 residues. Germline V CDR1 and CDR2: SGHDT, YYEEEE. Unmatched junction bases numbered 5, after V lost 3 bases and J lost 5 bases. The CDR3 here is CASSYGTIDEQYF. DNA for the CDR3: TGTGCCAGCAGCTACGGGACTATCGACGAGCAGTACTTC.

The CDR3 spells CASSQERDSPLHF. Written as DNA, the CDR3 is TGTGCCAGCAGCCAAGAGCGGGATTCACCCCTCCACTTT. This rearrangement joins TRBV3-1 to TRBJ1-6, with D uncertain. The V gene's germline CDR1 is LGHDT and CDR2 YNNKEL (reference sequence). V dropped 0 bases and J dropped 8 bases, with 5 bases sitting between them. This CDR3 is built from 13 residues.

CDR3 coding DNA: TGTGCCAGCAGCAAAGAACAGGGGAAAGAGAGACGCAATGAGCAGTTCTTC. This gives the protein CASSKEQGKERRNEQFF. The V gene is TRBV21-1, the J gene TRBJ2-1; TRBD1, the D gene given by the table, was not confirmed from the DNA. TRBV21-1 is given as a pseudogene. The CDR3 contains 17 residues.

This chain connects TRBV6-5 to TRBJ2-2, with 7 bases matching TRBD2. Germline CDR1 MNHEY, CDR2 SVGAGI. The length of the CDR3 is 12 residues. With V trimmed by 7 bases and J by 6 bases, 2 bases remained unmatched. In nucleotides, the CDR3 is TGTGCCAGCAATGCGGGGGCCGGGGAGCTGTTTTTT. It codes for CASNAGAGELFF.

The chain joins TRBV7-9 to TRBJ1-1, with TRBD1 as a possible D gene (5 bases). CDR3 length: 15 amino acids. The V gene lost 6 bases and the J gene lost 4 bases, with 18 bases spanning the gap. The germline V gene encodes CDR1 SEHNR and CDR2 FQNEAQ (reference sequence). The CDR3 DNA reads as TGTGCCAGCAGTTCTTCCACAGGTTGGGGCACTGAAGCTTTCTTT. Translating gives CASSSSTGWGTEAFF. The full variable domain, completed using reference TRBV7-9 and TRBJ1-1, is DTGVSQNPRHKITKRGQNVTFRCDPISEHNRLYWYRQTLGQGPEFLTYFQNEAQLEKSRLLSDRFSAERPKGSFSTLEIQRTEQGDSAMYLCASSSSTGWGTEAFFGQGTRLTVV.